The clone carrying this T cell receptor beta chain turned up a few times. What it binds is unknown. The data originate from a study of T cell repertoires in cytomegalovirus infection. In the study overall: An indication of both CMV infection and matching HLA type came from public TCR beta signatures.

TCRdb redid the calling of the reads with MiXCR, one entry per CDR3 protein. The sample shows about 740,000 distinct CDR3 sequences, 35% of them seen only once. Findings and limits, study-wide: Identification of carriers of CMV plus the relevant HLA was achieved through cumulative public TCR beta family frequency. The response measured ex vivo was dominated by TCR beta clonotypes (HLA-C-restricted and CMV-specific).

V was trimmed by 2 bases and J by 6 bases, leaving 5 bases between them. Germline CDR1 SEHNR, CDR2 FQNEAQ (reference sequence). This CDR3 comprises 12 residues. The sample was PBMCs. The chain employs TRBV7-9 and TRBJ1-3; no clear D. This TCR was recovered from a human donor in good health (CMV status not recorded). Some clones in this sample may be carry-over from other donors' samples. CDR3 sequence reads: CASSLKENTIYF. In DNA, the CDR3 is TGTGCCAGCAGCTTAAAGGAAAACACCATATATTTT.